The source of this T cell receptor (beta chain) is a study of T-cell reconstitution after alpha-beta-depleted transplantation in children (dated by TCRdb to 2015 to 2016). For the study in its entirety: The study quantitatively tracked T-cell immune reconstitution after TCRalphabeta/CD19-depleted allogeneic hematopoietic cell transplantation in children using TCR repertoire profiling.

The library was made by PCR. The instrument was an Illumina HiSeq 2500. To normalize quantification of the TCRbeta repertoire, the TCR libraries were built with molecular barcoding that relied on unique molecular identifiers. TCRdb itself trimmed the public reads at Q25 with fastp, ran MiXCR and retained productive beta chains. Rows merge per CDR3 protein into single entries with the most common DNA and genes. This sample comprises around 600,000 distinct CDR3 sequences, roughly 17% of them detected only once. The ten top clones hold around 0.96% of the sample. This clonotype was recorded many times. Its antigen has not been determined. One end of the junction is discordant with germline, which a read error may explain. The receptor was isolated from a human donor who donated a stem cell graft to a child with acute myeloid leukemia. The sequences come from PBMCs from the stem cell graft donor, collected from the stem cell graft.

The nucleotide sequence reads TGCAGCGGTGAACAGGCGCAAGAGACCCAGTACTTC. Its translation is CSGEQAQETQYF. This chain joins TRBV29-1 to TRBJ2-5; the D segment could be TRBD1, given 5 matching bases. From a lookup of the germline V gene, CDR1 and CDR2 are SQVTM and ANQGSEA. The CDR3 runs 12 amino acids, cysteine and phenylalanine included. Only the CDR3 region is kept as DNA, spanning 36 bases read in frame from base 1. The CDR3 plus the reference TRBV29-1 and TRBJ2-5 genes for the other parts give the full variable domain: SAVISQKPSRDICQRGTSLTIQCQVDSQVTMMFWYRQQPGQSLTLIATANQGSEATYESGFVIDKFPISRPNLTFSTLTVSNMSPEDSSIYLCSGEQAQETQYFGPGTRLLVL.